This T cell receptor (beta chain) was sequenced during a study of cytomegalovirus exposure and HLA in healthy donors (dated by TCRdb to 2017 to 2019). Context from the whole study: In an earlier analysis of 587 of the donors, 250 to 350 Gb of sequence data and 95 million to 130 million unique TCR beta sequences from approximately 180 million T cells were reported. Approximately 300 gigabases of sequencing data and 70 million to 95 million unique TCR sequences made up an early release that covered some 640 HLA-typed donors. Among the 398 genotyped donors, around 81% belonged to the genetic ancestry cluster associated with self-reported Caucasian donors. The study was designed to test whether signatures of past pathogen exposure could be identified by cataloging public T cell receptors. The study profiled the T cell repertoires of fewer than 850 subjects by immunosequencing and related them to cytomegalovirus serostatus. In addition to the first cohort of around 670 subjects, a separate validation cohort of about 120 different subjects was used. High-throughput TCR immunosequencing, statistical association of individual TCRs with disease status, and machine learning were combined to predict cytomegalovirus infection status. A later analysis re-examined previously published TCR beta repertoires from around 670 donors and added high-resolution HLA genotyping to investigate patterns of TCR occurrence. Rather than drawing on any new phenotypic data, the later analysis identified candidate immune exposures from TCR beta sequences and the way those sequences occurred across donors. An earlier analysis of approximately 640 of the donors applied high-throughput TCR beta sequencing to assess whether each TCR beta V gene segment acted as functional or pseudogenic. Donor age, sex, ethnicity and CMV serostatus were compiled alongside the repertoire data. In a later genetic analysis, genome-wide SNP genotypes for about 65% of the roughly 670 donors were used, and that subset was treated as a discovery cohort. All discovery cohort repertoires had been generated using a single sequencing platform. HLA typing included class I and class II loci at four-digit resolution. Typing coverage varied by locus: roughly 629-640 donors for A, B, C, DRB1 and DQB1; approximately 500 for DQA1; about 600 for DPA1; 450 to 480 for DPB1. Because of strong linkage in the cohort, five DR-DQ haplotypes were treated as single units for association and clustering. Across around 400 genotyped donors of the cohort, an average of about 200,000 unique TCR beta nucleotide sequences per donor were sequenced, and 15% to 20% of those sequences were non-productive. Overall study outcomes, separate from this receptor: A cluster of highly shared sequence variants was judged likely to be a technical artifact of the sequencing pipeline. Roughly uniform sequencing depth across donors was assumed in presence/absence analyses, although this assumption may not hold. A total of fewer than 200 TCR beta chains were listed by the study as associated with cytomegalovirus. A later analysis associated roughly 17,000 TCR beta sequences with specific HLA alleles at a false discovery rate of 0.05. A later genetic analysis associated a missense DCLRE1C variant with V-gene and J-gene trimming of TCR beta chains, and an independent cohort replicated the association. According to a later analysis, parvovirus B19, influenza, CMV and Epstein-Barr virus appeared linked to several top co-occurrence clusters. In a later analysis, most CMV-associated TCR beta chains were found to appear HLA-restricted, with HLA associations seemingly driven largely by CMV exposure. In vitro tests confirmed that a few of the cytomegalovirus-associated TCR beta chains recognize cytomegalovirus antigens. Approximately 16 rarely observed V segments, including chromosome 9 orphons, were excluded from the earlier analysis of about 600 of the donors because counts were too low. The authors suggested that the approach could potentially be extended to other disease states and immunological phenotypes. Because the 87-base-pair reads could not distinguish some IMGT-functional V segments, including TRBV6-2 and TRBV6-3, those segments were excluded. Strong co-occurrence of HLA alleles, especially DR and DQ, made assigning TCR associations to individual alleles difficult. According to a later genetic analysis, donors in an Asian-associated ancestry cluster had fewer N-insertions in productive TCRs than the approximately 670-donor mean. Cytomegalovirus status was reported to be diagnosed by the classifier with high specificity and sensitivity in both the original and validation cohorts. In a later analysis, HLA-associated TCR beta chains were found to be more clonally expanded and to have lower generation probabilities than equally common non-associated chains. A further reported finding was that TCR beta sequences accurately predicted the HLA-A and HLA-B alleles for most subjects in the first cohort. This cohort had only TCR beta chains sequenced, and the lack of alpha or paired-chain data limited which features could be detected. In a later analysis, TCR association rates were found to vary across HLA loci, with the most associated TCRs seen for DRB1 alleles and the fewest for HLA-C alleles. Because some donors lacked HLA typing at each locus, the association tests relied only on the typed subset. While some public TCRs were present in many individuals, most TCR sequences turned up only very rarely across donors. The only immune exposure information available for the cohort was CMV serostatus. Linkage disequilibrium might explain the correlated functional status among segregating V segments, but an unknown experimental factor could not be excluded. Broadly in line with IMGT annotations, most TCR beta V segments showed up in productive rearrangements about 87% or about 30% of the time in an earlier analysis of some 590 of the donors.

Libraries were prepared through the immunoSEQ multiplex PCR assay. The multiplex PCR relied on a mix of 60 forward primers for TCR Vbeta segments and 13 reverse primers for TCR Jbeta segments. The CDR3 region of rearranged TCR beta genes was amplified from genomic DNA by a multiplex PCR assay. The amplified TCR beta libraries were sequenced on the Illumina HiSeq System as 87-base-pair reads. Concerning the study's data processing: A later analysis counted about 82 million unique TCR beta chains across the 550 to 800 repertoires, and some 11 million of these chains were shared by at least two donors. To remove PCR and sequencing errors, raw reads were error-corrected and collapsed into unique sequences using a nearest-neighbor algorithm that merged closely related sequences. V, D and J gene segments were assigned by aligning CDR3 sequences to IMGT reference sequences. Each retained sequence needed at least a six-nucleotide match to both a V gene segment and a J gene segment. A rearrangement counted as productive if the CDR3 had no stop codons and remained in frame with V and J, and every other rearrangement counted as non-productive. CDR3 was defined by IMGT convention, running from the second conserved V-encoded cysteine to the conserved J-encoded phenylalanine. The earlier analysis of fewer than 750 of the donors excluded sequences that lacked an unambiguous match to a single V gene segment. In an earlier analysis of approximately 560 of the donors, a V segment was called functional when productive rearrangements were above 56.7%, and segregating when the standard deviation between donors exceeded 5%. To diagnose cytomegalovirus status from the catalog of TCR beta chain sequences, a statistical classification framework was built. V and J gene assignment, in a later analysis, came from comparing TCR nucleotide sequences with IMGT/GENE-DB human TR gene sequences. The TCRdist pipeline was used in a later analysis to assign CDR3 sequences and most-parsimonious VDJ recombination scenarios. A later analysis defined each TCR beta chain by its CDR3 amino acid sequence plus V-gene family, and excluded reads lacking a unique V-gene family. In a later analysis, 450 to 600 highly shared, low-generation-probability nucleotide sequences were removed to address suspected cross-contamination and a sequencing artifact. A later analysis calculated a clonal expansion index for each public chain from normalized within-repertoire ranks of inferred template counts. Generation probabilities in a later analysis came from a VDJ recombination model fitted to out-of-frame rearrangements, and those results were checked against IGoR. Hypergeometric tests were used in a later analysis to score TCR-TCR, TCR-HLA and TCR-CMV co-occurrence, with a repertoire-size bias correction applied to the TCR pairs. A later analysis estimated false discovery rates by permuting HLA or CMV assignments 20 times. In a later analysis, co-occurring TCRs were grouped with DBSCAN, and TCRdist sequence similarity was added when clustering was performed within HLA-allele-positive subsets. For co-occurrence clustering, repertoires with fewer than 30,000 or more than 120,000 public chains were excluded, along with about five repertoires with anomalous nucleotide sharing. As stored in TCRdb, this immuneACCESS dataset retains in-frame rearrangements with V and J assigned. A fraction of the clones does not appear; measured against another copy, unresolved V genes explain less than half of the discrepancy, and the remainder lacks a known reason. D and trimming were read from the DNA, whereas the V and J calls and clone size are those reported in that table. Present in this sample are 170,000 or so clones, 84% of which were seen just once. Of the sample, under 5% is held by the ten largest clones.

The germline V gene provides CDR1 SGHDN and CDR2 FVKESK. V is cut by 2 bases and J by 0 bases, and the space between the germline ends is 10 bases. The cysteine opens and the phenylalanine closes a CDR3 of 16 amino acids. The CDR3 DNA has 48 bases and is translated from base 1. The cohort comprised more than 550 healthy bone marrow donors. Cohort members were all nominally healthy when sampled, although unrecorded immune exposures were likely present. The donor tested CMV seropositive and was one of the 289 seropositive cohort members. Each donor provided a peripheral blood sample, and peripheral blood mononuclear cells were used for TCR beta sequencing. The Qiagen DNeasy Blood Extraction Kit was used to extract genomic DNA from the blood cell samples. In regard to this clone: It lacks a known antigen. No per-base quality is available; no much larger clone lies one base away.

Sequenced input: PBMCs. The chain uses TRBV14 and TRBJ2-2, with a weak D call of TRBD1 (6 bases match). The receptor's source is a girl under 18 in good health and CMV-seropositive. CDR3 loop: CASSQFRGTNTGELFF. The nucleotides are TGTGCCAGCAGCCAATTTAGGGGGACGAACACCGGGGAGCTGTTTTTT.